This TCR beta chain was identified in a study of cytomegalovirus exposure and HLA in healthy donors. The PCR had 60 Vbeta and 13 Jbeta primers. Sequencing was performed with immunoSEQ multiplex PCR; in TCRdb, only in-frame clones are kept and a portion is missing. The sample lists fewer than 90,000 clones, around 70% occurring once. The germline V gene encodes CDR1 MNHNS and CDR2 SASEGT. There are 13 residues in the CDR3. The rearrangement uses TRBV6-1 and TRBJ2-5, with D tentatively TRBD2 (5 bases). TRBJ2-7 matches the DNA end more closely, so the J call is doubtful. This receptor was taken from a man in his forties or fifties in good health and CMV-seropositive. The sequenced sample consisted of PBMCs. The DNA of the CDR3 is TGTGCCAGCGGACTGACAAGCTCCTACGAGCAGTACTTC. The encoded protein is CASGLTSSYEQYF.